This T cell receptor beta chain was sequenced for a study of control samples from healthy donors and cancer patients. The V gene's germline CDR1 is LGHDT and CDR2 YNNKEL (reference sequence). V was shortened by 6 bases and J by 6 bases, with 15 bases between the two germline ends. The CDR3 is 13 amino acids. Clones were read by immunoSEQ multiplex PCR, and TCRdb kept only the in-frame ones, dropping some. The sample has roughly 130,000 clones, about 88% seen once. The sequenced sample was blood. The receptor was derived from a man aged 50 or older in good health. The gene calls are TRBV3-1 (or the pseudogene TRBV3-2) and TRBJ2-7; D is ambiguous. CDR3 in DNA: TGTGCCAGCAGTCCAAGTAGGGCACTCGAGCAGTACTTC. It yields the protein CASSPSRALEQYF.